Sequencing of this T cell receptor (beta chain) was carried out in a study of T cells in localized non-small cell lung cancer. V was shortened by 0 bases and J by 6 bases, with 12 bases between the two germline ends. Germline loops: CDR1 SGHRS, CDR2 YFSETQ. CDR3 length: 15 residues. This clone was detected once. Measured with immunoSEQ multiplex PCR; TCRdb has only the in-frame clones, and not every one. Found here are more than 2,000 clones, 25% to 30% of them singletons; the top ten hold approximately 8%. J is TRBJ2-2 and V is TRBV5-1, with D possibly TRBD1 on 6 matching bases. This TCR came from a woman aged 35 to 70 with stage III squamous cell lung carcinoma. The input for sequencing was lung tumor tissue, taken before any cancer treatment. This chain's CDR3 is CASSLDFGGSGELFF. As DNA, the CDR3 is TGCGCCAGCAGCTTGGATTTTGGGGGCTCCGGGGAGCTGTTTTTT.